This TCR beta chain was documented in a study of cytomegalovirus exposure and HLA in healthy donors. Findings and caveats of the study: The likely origin of a cluster of highly shared sequence variants was a sequencing artifact. Follow-up analysis seemed to connect common viral pathogens with several of the most significant clusters identified. Three CMV-associated chains were confirmed in vitro to be specific for CMV antigens.

Turning to this clone: What it recognizes is unknown.

This PCR relied on a set of 60 Vbeta primers and 13 Jbeta primers. The repertoire was sequenced with immunoSEQ multiplex PCR; TCRdb's copy has only in-frame clones and lacks some. Here the sample spans about 93,000 clones, about 80% being singletons. The CDR3 sequence is 14 residues long. J was trimmed by 2 bases and V by 6 bases; bases with no gene match: 6. The V gene's germline CDR1 is SEHNR and CDR2 FQNEAQ (reference sequence). Sequencing was done on a sample of PBMCs. This clonotype was obtained from a man in his thirties or forties in good health and CMV-seronegative. This chain uses TRBV7-9 with TRBJ1-2; TRBD1 aligns across 7 bases. CDR3: CASSTGTVNYGYTF. In DNA, the CDR3 is TGTGCCAGCAGTACCGGGACAGTGAACTATGGCTACACCTTC.